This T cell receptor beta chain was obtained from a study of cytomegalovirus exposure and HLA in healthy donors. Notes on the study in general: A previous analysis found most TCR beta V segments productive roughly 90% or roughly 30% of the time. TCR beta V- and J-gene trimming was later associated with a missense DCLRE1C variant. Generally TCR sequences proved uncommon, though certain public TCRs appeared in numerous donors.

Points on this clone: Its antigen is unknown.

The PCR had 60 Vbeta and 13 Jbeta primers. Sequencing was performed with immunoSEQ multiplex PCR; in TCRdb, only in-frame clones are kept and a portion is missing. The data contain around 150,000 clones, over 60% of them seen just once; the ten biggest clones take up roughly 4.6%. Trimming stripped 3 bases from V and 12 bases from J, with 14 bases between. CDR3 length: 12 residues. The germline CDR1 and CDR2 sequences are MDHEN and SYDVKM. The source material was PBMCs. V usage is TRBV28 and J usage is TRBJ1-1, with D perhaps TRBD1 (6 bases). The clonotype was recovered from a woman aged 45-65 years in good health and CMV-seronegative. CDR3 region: CASSFRGLGTFF. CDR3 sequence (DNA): TGTGCCAGCAGTTTCAGGGGTCTGGGGACTTTCTTT. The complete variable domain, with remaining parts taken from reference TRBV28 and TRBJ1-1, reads DVKVTQSSRYLVKRTGEKVFLECVQDMDHENMFWYRQDPGLGLRLIYFSYDVKMKEKGDIPEGYSVSREKKERFSLILESASTNQTSMYLCASSFRGLGTFFGQGTRLTVV.